The 27 T cell receptor beta chains reported below all come from one sample, sequenced in a study of blood T cell repertoires in COVID-19. This table comes from immunoSEQ multiplex PCR, and its TCRdb copy is limited to in-frame clones, with some not included. This table has tens of thousands of clones, 82% appearing once. Sequences were obtained from peripheral blood. Source of these receptors: a woman of 80 years or more with acute or convalescent COVID-19.

A few counts support this clone. CDR3 nucleotide sequence: TGTGCCAGTAGTATGGGACAGGGATTCAACGAAAAACTGTTTTTT. As protein: CASSMGQGFNEKLFF. The rearrangement joins TRBV19 to TRBJ1-4, with 9 bases fitting TRBD1. The germline CDR1 and CDR2 sequences are LNHDA and SQIVND (reference sequence). V was clipped by 3 bases and J by 8 bases; unmatched bases: 7. The CDR3 is made up of 15 amino acids.

V gene TRBV5-1 combines with J gene TRBJ2-5, with 9 positions matching TRBD1. The V and J ends lost 4 bases and 4 bases, in that order; junction bases with no gene match: 11. CDR3 length equals 16 residues. CDR1 is SGHRS, CDR2 YFSETQ, per germline. The DNA of the CDR3 is TGCGCCAGCAGCCAAAACGGGGACAGGGTTGGAGAGACCCAGTACTTC. Residues: CASSQNGDRVGETQYF.

The J gene is TRBJ1-1, the V gene TRBV11-2; D is undetermined. CDR3 length: 13 residues. CDR1 and CDR2 (germline): SGHAT, FQNNGV. V lost 3 bases, J lost 4 bases, and 9 bases lay in between. In DNA, the CDR3 is TGTGCCAGCAGCTTTCAGGAAACCACTGAAGCTTTCTTT. It yields the protein CASSFQETTEAFF.

The genes are TRBV18 and TRBJ2-7; the D is unclear. The CDR3 has 13 amino acids. V lost 1 base and J lost 4, with 8 bases in between. The germline CDR1 and CDR2 sequences are KGHSH and LQKENI. CDR3 loop: CASSPRAQYEQYF. CDR3 DNA: TGTGCCAGCTCACCACGGGCACAGTACGAGCAGTACTTC.

The rearrangement links TRBV4-3 to TRBJ2-1; D is ambiguous. CDR1 is LGHNA and CDR2 is YSLEER in the germline V gene. Trimming took off 1 base at V and 0 bases at J, with 7 bases between the two ends. The CDR3 loop spans 15 amino acids. The CDR3 nucleotides are TGCGCCAGCAGCCAAGGGCGGAGCTCCTACAATGAGCAGTTCTTC. It is translated as CASSQGRSSYNEQFF.

The rearrangement joins TRBV7-9 to TRBJ1-1, with no clear D. CDR3 length: 15 residues. Germline V CDR1 and CDR2: SEHNR, FQNEAQ (reference sequence). V lost 5 bases, J lost 0 bases, and 13 bases lay in between. The CDR3 bases are TGTGCCAGCAGCAATCTCCGAGGAATGAACACTGAAGCTTTCTTT. This encodes CASSNLRGMNTEAFF.

The V and J genes are TRBV3-1 (or the pseudogene TRBV3-2) and TRBJ2-7; D is possibly TRBD2 (6 bases). The V and J ends lost 1 base and 1 base respectively, with 11 bases between them. Germline CDR1 and CDR2: LGHDT and YNNKEL (reference sequence). This CDR3 comprises 15 residues. CDR3 in DNA: TGTGCCAGCAGCCAAGTGCCGGCGGGATCCTACGAGCAGTACTTC. It yields the protein CASSQVPAGSYEQYF.

The chain combines TRBV14 with TRBJ2-3; the D is unclear. From germline, CDR1 is SGHDN and CDR2 FVKESK. The CDR3 has 15 amino acids. The germline V and J ends were trimmed by 0 bases and 6 bases, with 13 bases remaining between them. This chain's CDR3 is CASSQEMASWDTQYF. CDR3 sequence (DNA): TGTGCCAGCAGCCAAGAAATGGCTAGTTGGGATACGCAGTATTTT.

The rearrangement joins TRBV3-1 (or the pseudogene TRBV3-2) to TRBJ2-4; 8 bases fit TRBD2. The CDR3 has 18 amino acids. J lost 4 bases, V lost 0 bases, and 11 bases had no gene match. Looked up from germline, CDR1 is LGHDT and CDR2 is YNNKEL (reference sequence). The chain's CDR3 is CASSQDTYEAGVKNIQYF. CDR3 DNA: TGTGCCAGCAGCCAAGACACCTACGAAGCGGGAGTTAAAAACATTCAGTACTTC.

The rearrangement joins TRBV12-3 or TRBV12-4 to TRBJ2-7, with D tentatively TRBD1 (5 bases). Deletions cut 2 bases from V and 6 bases from J, with 11 bases between. There are 13 residues in the CDR3. The CDR3 here is CASSLNQQGEQYF. DNA of the CDR3: TGTGCCAGCAGTTTAAACCAGCAGGGCGAGCAGTACTTC.

This clone was counted a few times. The CDR3 bases are TGTGCCAGCAGCTTGGGACTAGCGGGAGGGCCACAAGAGACCCAGTACTTC. Protein sequence: CASSLGLAGGPQETQYF. The chain recombines TRBV7-7 with TRBJ2-5, with 16 bases that match TRBD2. Trimming at V came to 3 bases and at J to 2 bases, leaving 3 bases not matched to a gene. CDR1 is SSHAT, CDR2 FNYEAQ, per germline (reference sequence). The CDR3 contains 17 residues.

This rearrangement joins TRBV3-1 (or the pseudogene TRBV3-2) to TRBJ2-7; a weak D match, TRBD2 (7 bases). Germline CDR1 reads LGHDT; CDR2 reads YNNKEL (reference sequence). The CDR3 runs 17 residues. The germline V and J ends were trimmed by 0 bases and 0 bases, with 15 bases remaining between them. CDR3 sequence: CASSQDRGGPFSYEQYF. The CDR3 coding sequence is TGTGCCAGCAGCCAAGATCGCGGGGGCCCCTTCTCCTACGAGCAGTACTTC.

V usage is TRBV6-1 and J usage is TRBJ1-3, with a tentative D call TRBD1 (5 bases). Trimming took 2 bases from V and 1 from J, leaving 9 bases between them. The V gene's germline CDR1 is MNHNS and CDR2 SASEGT. This CDR3 is built from 15 residues. CDR3 loop: CASSEITGSGNTIYF. The CDR3 DNA is TGTGCCAGCAGTGAAATTACAGGATCTGGAAACACCATATATTTT.

The chain has TRBV29-1 and TRBJ2-1, with 8 bases identical to TRBD2. Germline V CDR1 and CDR2: SQVTM, ANQGSEA. Trimming removed 8 bases from V and 4 bases from J; junction bases left unmatched: 7. This CDR3 has 13 residues. DNA for the CDR3: TGCAGCTTCCGGGAGGGCCAATACAATGAGCAGTTCTTC. It specifies CSFREGQYNEQFF.

The chain has TRBV9 and TRBJ2-7, with D possibly matching TRBD2 (5 bases). The CDR3 is made up of 13 amino acids. V shed 2 bases and J shed 3 bases, with 9 bases lying between them. The germline gives CDR1 SGDLS, CDR2 YYNGEE. The CDR3 protein is CASSVDGGYEQYF. In DNA, the CDR3 is TGTGCCAGCAGCGTCGACGGAGGCTACGAGCAGTACTTC.

As to this clone: At one of its ends the junction is not consistent with the germline gene, which may arise from a read error. V is TRBV2 and J is TRBJ2-7, with 8 bases lining up with TRBD1. The CDR3 covers 14 residues. CDR1 is SNHLY, CDR2 FYNNEI, per germline. This CDR3 reads CASNEQGGSYEQYF. CDR3 sequence (DNA): TGTGCCAGCAATGAACAGGGGGGTTCCTACGAGCAGTACTTC.

The CDR3 region is CASSENPGTGWGRVPRSYEQYF. In nucleotides, the CDR3 is TGTGCCAGCAGTGAAAACCCGGGGACAGGTTGGGGCCGGGTGCCTCGCTCCTACGAGCAGTACTTC. V is TRBV6-1 and J is TRBJ2-7, with 8 positions matching TRBD1. This CDR3 has 22 residues. CDR1 and CDR2 from the germline V gene are MNHNS and SASEGT. J lost 0 bases, V lost 2 bases, and 24 bases had no gene match.

The DNA for the CDR3 is TGTGCCAGCAGGGGGGACAGGGATTCATCCTATGGCTACACCTTC. This codes for CASRGDRDSSYGYTF. The chain couples TRBV6-5 to TRBJ1-2; 9 bases are shared with TRBD1. Germline CDR1 is MNHEY and CDR2 is SVGAGI. The junction had 9 bases not matched to a gene; V was cut back by 6 bases and J by 4 bases. The CDR3 totals 15 residues.

This clone was counted at least ten times. CDR3 residues: CASKGGSGHEQYF. DNA for the CDR3: TGTGCCAGCAAGGGCGGGAGCGGGCACGAGCAGTACTTC. The V call is TRBV6-6, the J call TRBJ2-7; 7 positions match TRBD2. J lost 5 bases, V lost 7 bases, and 8 bases had no gene match. From germline, CDR1 is MNHNY and CDR2 SVGAGI (reference sequence). This CDR3 has 13 residues.

V gene TRBV6-2 or TRBV6-3 combines with J gene TRBJ2-1; 9 bases match TRBD2. The CDR3 length is 17 residues. The germline V gene has CDR1 MNHEY and CDR2 SVGEGT. V dropped 5 bases and J dropped 4; count of bases not matched to a gene: 12. This chain's CDR3 is CASSLAFSGRLYNEQFF. The CDR3 nucleotides read TGTGCCAGCAGTCTGGCCTTTAGCGGGAGACTTTACAATGAGCAGTTCTTC.

This clone came up once. This chain links TRBV24-1 with TRBJ2-5, with a possible D match to TRBD2 (5 bases). Germline V gene data show CDR1 as KGHDR and CDR2 as SFDVKD. The CDR3 totals 14 residues. Trimming took off 2 bases at V and 4 bases at J, with 10 bases between the two ends. The CDR3: CATSDSRRVETQYF. CDR3 in DNA: TGTGCCACCAGTGATTCGAGGCGGGTAGAGACCCAGTACTTC.

The chain links TRBV7-9 to TRBJ1-2; D is ambiguous. The CDR3 is 14 residues long. CDR1 SEHNR and CDR2 FQNEAQ come from the germline V gene (reference sequence). Trimming left V 4 bases short and J 4 bases short, with 13 bases between. CDR3 coding DNA: TGTGCCAGCAGCTCCTTTAGTTGGAGCTATGGCTACACCTTC. It codes for CASSSFSWSYGYTF.

This sequence joins TRBV7-2 and TRBJ1-4, with 10 bases matching TRBD1. Germline lookup yields CDR1 SGHTA and CDR2 FQGNSA. The CDR3 length is 16 residues. The junction had 6 bases not matched to a gene; V was cut back by 5 bases and J by 3 bases. CDR3 bases: TGTGCCAGCAGCCTGGACAGGGGGTCAGCTAATGAAAAACTGTTTTTT. It is translated as CASSLDRGSANEKLFF.

The CDR3 sequence: CASTNPAGGAPDTQYF. CDR3 DNA sequence: TGTGCCAGCACCAATCCGGCGGGAGGAGCGCCAGATACGCAGTATTTT. This rearrangement joins TRBV28 to TRBJ2-3, with TRBD2 matching over 8 bases. V lost 7 bases, J lost 4 bases, and 13 bases stayed unmatched. The CDR3 covers 16 residues. Germline CDR1 and CDR2: MDHEN and SYDVKM.

The chain carries TRBV6-5 and TRBJ1-2, with D perhaps matching TRBD1 (5 bases). V gave up 5 bases and J gave up 4 bases, with 17 bases separating them. This CDR3 is built from 15 residues. Germline V gene data show CDR1 as MNHEY and CDR2 as SVGAGI. CDR3 residues: CASSPSWGSLYGYTF. CDR3 coding DNA: TGTGCCAGCAGTCCATCCTGGGGCAGCCTCTATGGCTACACCTTC.

This clone was recorded once. The rearrangement uses TRBV5-1 and TRBJ2-6; TRBD1 might be the D (6 bases). V gave up 4 bases and J gave up 0 bases, with 17 bases separating them. The germline V gene encodes CDR1 SGHRS and CDR2 YFSETQ. This CDR3 contains 18 residues. The CDR3 DNA is TGCGCCAGCAGCCACTCCAGGGACACAAGCTCTGGGGCCAACGTCCTGACTTTC. This translates into CASSHSRDTSSGANVLTF.

The V call is TRBV7-2, the J call TRBJ2-4; 7 bases are shared with TRBD2. CDR1 SGHTA and CDR2 FQGNSA come from the germline V gene. This CDR3 is 14 amino acids long. Unmatched junction bases numbered 7, after V lost 5 bases and J lost 6 bases. CDR3 nucleotide sequence: TGTGCCAGCAGCGCAGGCGGGAGAGGAAACATTCAGTACTTC. This gives the protein CASSAGGRGNIQYF.